The present T cell receptor (beta chain) was sequenced within a study of blood T cell repertoires in COVID-19. As for the study in general: Samples taken during acute and convalescent COVID-19 were collected in the United States, Italy and Spain. T cells, B-cell-depleted T cells, or PBMCs supplied cDNA or gDNA.

Original data processing: Amplification of reference gene primers was used by the study to estimate nucleated cell counts. Method: immunoSEQ multiplex PCR; TCRdb's copy keeps in-frame clones and lacks some. The V and J calls and clone size were taken over from that table, and D and trimming were inferred from the DNA. There are 50,000 or so clones in the sample; approximately 80% occur only once, and around a fifth lies in the top ten. This clone was observed a handful of times. The TCR originated in a human donor with active or convalescent COVID-19. The donor label of this sample is uncertain. The sequencing sample was made of peripheral blood.

As DNA, the CDR3 is TGCAGCGTTACAGGGGCTGCTGAAGCTTTCTTT. Its translation is CSVTGAAEAFF. This chain connects TRBV29-1 to TRBJ1-1; TRBD1 aligns across 7 bases. With V trimmed by 5 bases and J by 6 bases, 3 bases remained unmatched. Germline CDR1 is SQVTM and CDR2 is ANQGSEA. CDR3 length: 11 residues.